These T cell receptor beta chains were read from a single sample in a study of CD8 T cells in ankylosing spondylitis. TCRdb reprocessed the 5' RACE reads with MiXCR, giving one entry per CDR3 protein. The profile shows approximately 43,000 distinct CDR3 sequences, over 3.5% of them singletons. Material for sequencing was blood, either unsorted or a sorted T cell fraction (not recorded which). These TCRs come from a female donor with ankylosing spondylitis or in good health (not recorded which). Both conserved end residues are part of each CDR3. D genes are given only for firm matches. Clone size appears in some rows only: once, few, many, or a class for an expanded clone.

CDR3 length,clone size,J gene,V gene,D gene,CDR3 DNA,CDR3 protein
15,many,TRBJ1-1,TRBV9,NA,TGTGCCAGCAGCGTAGATCCGGGGGCGAACACTGAAGCTTTCTTT,CASSVDPGANTEAFF
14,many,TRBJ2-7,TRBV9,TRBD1,TGTGCCAGCAGCGAGGGACAGGGATCCTACGAGCAGTACTTC,CASSEGQGSYEQYF
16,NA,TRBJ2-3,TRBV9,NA,TGTGCCAGCAGCCCAAGGGGTCAACGTGGGCCAGATACGCAGTATTTT,CASSPRGQRGPDTQYF
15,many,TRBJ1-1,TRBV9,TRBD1,TGTGCCAGCAGCGTAGTAGGGGGCACGAACACTGAAGCTTTCTTT,CASSVVGGTNTEAFF
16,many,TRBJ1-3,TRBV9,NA,TGTGCCAGCAGCGAGCAAACCGGGATACTGGCCGACACCATATATTTT,CASSEQTGILADTIYF
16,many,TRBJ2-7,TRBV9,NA,TGTGCCAGCAGCGTAATGGAGGCGGGGGCCCCCTACGAGCAGTACTTC,CASSVMEAGAPYEQYF
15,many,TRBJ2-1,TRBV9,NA,TGTGCCAGCAGCCCATTAGCGGCTACCTACAATGAGCAGTTCTTC,CASSPLAATYNEQFF
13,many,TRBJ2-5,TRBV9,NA,TGTGCCAGCAGCGTAGAGCCGGGCAAGCCCCAGTACTTC,CASSVEPGKPQYF
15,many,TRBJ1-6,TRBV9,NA,TGTGCCAGCAGCCCTCCTCCGGGGGCAGAGTCACCCCTCCACTTT,CASSPPPGAESPLHF
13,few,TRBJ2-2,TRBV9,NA,TGTGCCAGCAGCTATAGTAGCCCCGGGGAGCTGTTTTTT,CASSYSSPGELFF
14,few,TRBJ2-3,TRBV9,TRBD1,TGTGCCAGCAGCGTGAAGGGACAGCCAGATACGCAGTATTTT,CASSVKGQPDTQYF
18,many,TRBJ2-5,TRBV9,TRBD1,TGTGCCAGCAGCGGGATTGGCGGTGGCAGGGGGTTTGCAGAGACCCAGTACTTC,CASSGIGGGRGFAETQYF
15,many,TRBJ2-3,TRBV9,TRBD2,TGTGCCAGCAGCGTCAGCGGGGGGGCCCCAGATACGCAGTATTTT,CASSVSGGAPDTQYF
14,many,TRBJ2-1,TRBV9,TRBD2,TGTGCCAGCAGCGTATTATCTAGCGGGGGTGCCCAGTTCTTC,CASSVLSSGGAQFF
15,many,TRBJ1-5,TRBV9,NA,TGTGCCAGCAGCGCCGCGGCCACAGGGAATCAGCCCCAGCATTTT,CASSAAATGNQPQHF
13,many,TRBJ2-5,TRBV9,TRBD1,TGTGCCAGCAGCCCCCACAGGGGAGAGACCCAGTACTTC,CASSPHRGETQYF
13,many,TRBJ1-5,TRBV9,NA,TGTGCCAGCAGCGTAGAATCGGATCAGCCCCAGCATTTT,CASSVESDQPQHF
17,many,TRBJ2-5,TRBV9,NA,TGTGCCAGCAGCGTAGGGGGAGGGGGCGCAGGAATGGAGACCCAGTACTTC,CASSVGGGGAGMETQYF
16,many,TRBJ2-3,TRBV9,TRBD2,TGTGCCAGCAGCGTAAGCTCTAGCGGGAGCACAGATACGCAGTATTTT,CASSVSSSGSTDTQYF
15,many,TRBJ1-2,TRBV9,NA,TGTGCCAGCAGCGCCCCAGGGGCTCCTAACTATGGCTACACCTTC,CASSAPGAPNYGYTF
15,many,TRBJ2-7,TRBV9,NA,TGTGCCAGCAGTTTAGAGCCTGTACAAACCTACGAGCAGTACTTC,CASSLEPVQTYEQYF
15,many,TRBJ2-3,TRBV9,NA,TGTGCCAGCAGCGTAGGACTAGGTGGGCCAGATACGCAGTATTTT,CASSVGLGGPDTQYF
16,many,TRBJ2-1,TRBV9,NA,TGTGCCAGCAGCGCTCACAGACCCCGCCCGGACAATGAGCAGTTCTTC,CASSAHRPRPDNEQFF
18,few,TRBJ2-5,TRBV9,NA,TGTGCCAGCAGCGTAGCTCGGCAGGGGCTGAGGGGACAAGAGACCCAGTACTTC,CASSVARQGLRGQETQYF
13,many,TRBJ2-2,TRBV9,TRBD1,TGTGCCAGCAACAGGGGATCCACCGGGGAGCTGTTTTTT,CASNRGSTGELFF
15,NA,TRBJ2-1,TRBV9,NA,TGTGCCAGCAGCGTGACAACCGGGGCTAGCGATGAGCAGTTCTTC,CASSVTTGASDEQFF
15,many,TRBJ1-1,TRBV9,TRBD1,TGTGCCAGCAGCGGACGACAGGGGGCGGGCACTGAAGCTTTCTTT,CASSGRQGAGTEAFF
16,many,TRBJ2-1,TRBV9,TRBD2,TGTGCCAGCAGTCCCGGGACTAGCGGGCCTTGGGATGAGCAGTTCTTC,CASSPGTSGPWDEQFF
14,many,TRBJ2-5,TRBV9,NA,TGTGCCAGCGGAGTCGATAGCCGGCGGGAGACCCAGTACTTC,CASGVDSRRETQYF
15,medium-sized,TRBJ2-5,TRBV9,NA,TGTGCCAGCAGCGACCTCCAGGGTTGGGGAGAGACCCAGTACTTC,CASSDLQGWGETQYF
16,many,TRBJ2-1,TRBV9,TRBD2,TGTGCCAGCAGCCCAGGACTAGCGGGGGGTAACAATGAGCAGTTCTTC,CASSPGLAGGNNEQFF
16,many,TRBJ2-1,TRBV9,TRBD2,TGTGCCAGCAGCCTCCGGGGTAGCGGGGGGTACAATGAGCAGTTCTTC,CASSLRGSGGYNEQFF
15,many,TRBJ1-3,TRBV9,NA,TGTGCCAGCACCCGAGGGTCCGGGCTGGGAAACACCATATATTTT,CASTRGSGLGNTIYF
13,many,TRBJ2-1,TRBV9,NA,TGTGCCAGCAGCGTAGATTTGCGCTATGAGCAGTTCTTC,CASSVDLRYEQFF
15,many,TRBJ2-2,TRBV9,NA,TGTGCCAGCACCCTAAGGGGAGATTACGCCGGGGAGCTGTTTTTT,CASTLRGDYAGELFF
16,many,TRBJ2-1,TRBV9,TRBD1,TGTGCCAGCAGCGTAGTGGGGACAGGGGCGTTGGATGAGCAGTTCTTC,CASSVVGTGALDEQFF
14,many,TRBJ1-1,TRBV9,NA,TGTGCCAGCAGCGTAGTAGCGGGGGCCGCGGTAGCTTTCTTT,CASSVVAGAAVAFF
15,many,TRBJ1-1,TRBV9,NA,TGTGCCAGCAGTGTAAACAGTCGGTTGAACACTGAAGCTTTCTTT,CASSVNSRLNTEAFF
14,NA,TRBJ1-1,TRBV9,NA,TGTGCCAGCAGCGTAGCTACTGGGGACACTGAAGCTTTCTTT,CASSVATGDTEAFF
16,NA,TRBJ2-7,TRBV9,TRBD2,TGTGCCAGCAACGTGGGAGGAGCGGGAATCATCTACGAGCAGTACTTC,CASNVGGAGIIYEQYF
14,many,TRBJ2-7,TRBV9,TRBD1,TGTGCCAGCAGCGCGGGACAGACTGCCTACGAGCAGTACTTC,CASSAGQTAYEQYF
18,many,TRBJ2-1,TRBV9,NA,TGTGCCAGCAGCCCAACCCCCCTAGCCGGAAGCTCCTACAATGAGCAGTTCTTC,CASSPTPLAGSSYNEQFF
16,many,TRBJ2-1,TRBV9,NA,TGTGCCAGCAGCGCCGAGCTCGGGACGGATTACAATGAGCAGTTCTTC,CASSAELGTDYNEQFF
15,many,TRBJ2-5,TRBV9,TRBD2,TGTGCCAGCAGCGTAGGTATAGCGGGGGTGGAGACCCAGTACTTC,CASSVGIAGVETQYF
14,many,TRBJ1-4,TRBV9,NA,TGTGCCAGCAGCCTAGACCATAGGAATGAAAAACTGTTTTTT,CASSLDHRNEKLFF
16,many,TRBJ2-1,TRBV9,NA,TGTGCCAGCAGCCCACCAGGGCTACCCTCCTACAATGAGCAGTTCTTC,CASSPPGLPSYNEQFF
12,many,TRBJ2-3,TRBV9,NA,TGTGCCAGCAGCGGGGCGGGGTGGACGCAGTATTTT,CASSGAGWTQYF
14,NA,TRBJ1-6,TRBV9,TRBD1,TGTGCCAGCAGCGTAACAGGGGATAATTCACCCCTCCACTTT,CASSVTGDNSPLHF
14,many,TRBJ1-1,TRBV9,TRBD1,TGTGCCAGCAGCGCGGGACAGGAGAACACTGAAGCTTTCTTT,CASSAGQENTEAFF
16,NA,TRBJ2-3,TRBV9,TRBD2,TGTGCCAGCAGCGTAGTCCCGGGGGGTCCCACAGATACGCAGTATTTT,CASSVVPGGPTDTQYF